These 7 T cell receptor beta chains were all obtained from the same sample, sequenced in a study of blood T cell repertoires in COVID-19. Produced via immunoSEQ multiplex PCR; TCRdb's table is partial and in-frame only. Of about 70,000 clones listed, 75% to 90% are singletons. What was sequenced was peripheral blood. These receptor sequences come from a man aged 45-65 years with active COVID-19.

This chain joins TRBV30 and TRBJ2-4, with 10 bases lining up with TRBD2. The J segment lost 9 bases and the V segment lost 1 base, leaving 12 bases of the junction unmatched. The CDR3 contains 16 residues. Germline V gene sequence: CDR1 GTSNPN, CDR2 SVGIG (reference sequence). The CDR3 DNA follows: TGTGCCTGGAGTGGACTAGCGGGTGAAGGGCGCGGCATTCAGTACTTC. Amino acid sequence: CAWSGLAGEGRGIQYF.

CDR3 sequence (DNA): TGTGCCCCAGTGCGGGGAAAACTGTTTTTT. Amino acid sequence: CAPVRGKLFF. The V gene is TRBV19, the J gene TRBJ1-4; D gene unclear. The CDR3 totals 10 residues. Germline V lookup: CDR1 LNHDA, CDR2 SQIVND (reference sequence). V lost 11 bases, J lost 10 bases, and 11 bases lay in between.

J is TRBJ2-1 and V is TRBV7-8; D is perhaps TRBD2 (6 bases). Trimming shortened V by 5 bases and J by 6 bases, and 17 bases separated the two germline ends. The germline CDR1 and CDR2 sequences are SGHVS and FQNEAQ. This CDR3 contains 15 residues. The CDR3 spells CASSPRYGRVNEQFF. The CDR3 coding sequence is TGTGCCAGCAGCCCCCGGTACGGGAGAGTCAATGAGCAGTTCTTC.

J is TRBJ2-6 and V is TRBV21-1; TRBD2, the D gene given by the table, was not confirmed from the DNA. TRBV21-1 has pseudogene status. The CDR3 length is 15 residues. CDR3 coding DNA: TGTGCCAGCAGCAAAGATAGCTCTGGGGCCAACGTCCTGACTTTC. It translates to CASSKDSSGANVLTF.

The chain links TRBV3-1 (or the pseudogene TRBV3-2) to TRBJ1-1, with 7 nucleotides matching TRBD1. Trimming at V came to 5 bases and at J to 3 bases, leaving 6 bases not matched to a gene. The CDR3 is 14 amino acids. The germline gives CDR1 LGHDT, CDR2 YNNKEL (reference sequence). The CDR3 DNA is TGTGCCAGCAGCGACAGGGCGGGATACACTGAAGCTTTCTTT. Translation gives CASSDRAGYTEAFF.

The CDR3 DNA reads as TGTGCCAGCGGATCTAGCGGGGGGGCTCCAGAGACCCAGTACTTC. Translating gives CASGSSGGAPETQYF. The chain recombines TRBV2 with TRBJ2-5, with 12 bases identical to TRBD2. The CDR3 length is 15 residues. Trimming removed 8 bases from V and 4 bases from J; junction bases left unmatched: 8. Germline CDR1 SNHLY, CDR2 FYNNEI. Supplemented by reference TRBV2 and TRBJ2-5, the full variable domain reads EPEVTQTPSHQVTQMGQEVILRCVPISNHLYFYWYRQILGQKVEFLVSFYNNEISEKSEIFDDQFSVERPDGSNFTLKIRSTKLEDSAMYFCASGSSGGAPETQYFGPGTRLLVL.

The rearrangement joins TRBV13 to TRBJ2-5, with 11 bases that match TRBD1. CDR3 length: 15 residues. The germline V gene has CDR1 PRHDT and CDR2 FYEKMQ (reference sequence). V was pared by 5 bases and J by 3 bases, with 5 bases of the junction left unmatched. DNA for the CDR3: TGTGCCAGCAGCGGAGGGACAGGGGGAGAAGAGACCCAGTACTTC. Protein: CASSGGTGGEETQYF.